The 7 T cell receptor beta chains listed next were all sequenced from one sample in a study of cytomegalovirus exposure and HLA in healthy donors. In the PCR, 60 Vbeta and 13 Jbeta primers were used. Generated by immunoSEQ multiplex PCR, the TCRdb table keeps only in-frame clones and is missing some. Recorded for this sample: over 100,000 clones. Material: PBMCs. The receptors shown here come from a young man in good health and CMV-seronegative.

The rearrangement uses TRBV2 and TRBJ2-1, with 10 bases identical to TRBD2. With 9 bases clipped from V and 4 bases from J, the junction kept 15 bases outside the gene matches. CDR1 and CDR2 from the germline V gene are SNHLY and FYNNEI. This CDR3 comprises 17 residues. The CDR3 here is CASTLSGGSAFYNEQFF. Here the CDR3 DNA reads TGTGCCAGTACTCTTAGCGGGGGGTCCGCCTTTTACAATGAGCAGTTCTTC.

This CDR3 is CASGLGGQNTEAFF. In nucleotides, the CDR3 is TGTGCTAGTGGTTTGGGGGGACAGAACACTGAAGCTTTCTTT. This sequence joins TRBV12-5 and TRBJ1-1, with D perhaps TRBD1 (6 bases). Trimming took 1 base from V and 1 from J, leaving 7 bases between them. This CDR3 spans 14 amino acids. Germline V gene lookup returns CDR1 LGHNT and CDR2 FRNRAP. Together with reference TRBV12-5 and TRBJ1-1, the CDR3 gives the full variable domain: DARVTQTPRHKVTEMGQEVTMRCQPILGHNTVFWYRQTMMQGLELLAYFRNRAPLDDSGMPKDRFSAEMPDATLATLKIQPSEPRDSAVYFCASGLGGQNTEAFFGQGTRLTVV.

V and J are TRBV28 and TRBJ2-3; 7 positions match TRBD2. The CDR3 spans 15 residues. J gave up 1 base and V 3 bases, and 4 bases lay outside the gene matches. Per germline, CDR1 MDHEN and CDR2 SYDVKM. CDR3 sequence (DNA): TGTGCCAGCAGTTTGGGGGGGGTCGGCACAGATACGCAGTATTTT. Encoded protein: CASSLGGVGTDTQYF.

This sequence joins TRBV4-1 and TRBJ1-2; D is unresolved. Trimming cost V 4 bases and J 5 bases, with 26 bases left between them. The CDR3 has 18 residues. Germline-derived CDR1 and CDR2 are MGHRA and YSYEKL. This CDR3 is CASSPLFTLWRPDYGYTF. CDR3 sequence (DNA): TGCGCCAGCAGCCCCCTTTTTACCCTGTGGAGACCTGATTATGGCTACACCTTC.

The chain has TRBV9 and TRBJ1-1; D gene uncertain. Germline assignment: CDR1 SGDLS and CDR2 YYNGEE. V was trimmed by 4 bases and J by 3 bases, leaving 10 bases between them. CDR3 length: 13 residues. The CDR3 loop reads CASSPRPYTEAFF. CDR3 nucleotide sequence: TGTGCCAGCAGCCCCAGGCCCTACACTGAAGCTTTCTTT.

The chain carries TRBV30 and TRBJ1-3; no clear D. The CDR3 loop spans 13 amino acids. Per the germline V gene, CDR1 is GTSNPN and CDR2 is SVGIG (reference sequence). Trimming took off 0 bases at V and 4 bases at J, with 7 bases between the two ends. In DNA, the CDR3 is TGTGCCTGGAGTGTCTCCAGGGGAAACACCATATATTTT. It specifies CAWSVSRGNTIYF.

V gene TRBV11-3 combines with J gene TRBJ1-1; D not certain. V was shortened by 4 bases and J by 1 base, with 16 bases between the two germline ends. Germline V lookup: CDR1 SGHNT, CDR2 YENEEA. This CDR3 contains 16 residues. This chain's CDR3 is CASSSDARGQNTEAFF. CDR3 nucleotides: TGTGCCAGCAGCTCAGACGCCCGGGGTCAGAACACTGAAGCTTTCTTT.